One and the same sample provided the 13 T cell receptor beta chains below, sequenced in a study of blood T cell repertoires in COVID-19. Sequencing was performed with immunoSEQ multiplex PCR; in TCRdb, only in-frame clones are kept and a portion is missing. This repertoire shows 150,000 or so clones, roughly 84% found once; its top ten account for about 1.2%. Sequenced material: peripheral blood. Receptors were obtained from a man aged 60 to 69 who had recovered from COVID-19.

In its sample, this clone was seen once. Other nucleotide sequences in the sample specify the same CDR3. The J gene is TRBJ1-2, the V gene TRBV7-3, with D unresolved. This CDR3 comprises 14 residues. Germline CDR1 and CDR2: SGHTA and FQGTGA. Trimming removed 5 bases at V and 7 bases at J, with 17 bases between. For the CDR3, the DNA is TGTGCCAGCAGCCCTGCCGGCGGCGTGGGTGGCTACACCTTC. Protein product: CASSPAGGVGGYTF.

The chain combines TRBV4-2 with TRBJ1-3, with 7 nucleotides matching TRBD1. The CDR3 length is 17 residues. The junction had 7 bases not matched to a gene; V was cut back by 1 base and J by 1 base. Germline V gene lookup returns CDR1 LGHNA and CDR2 YNFKEQ. The CDR3 spells CASSQVRGRGSGNTIYF. The DNA for the CDR3 is TGTGCCAGCAGCCAAGTTAGGGGGCGAGGATCTGGAAACACCATATATTTT.

V is TRBV13 and J is TRBJ2-3; 10 positions agree with TRBD1. The germline V gene has CDR1 PRHDT and CDR2 FYEKMQ (reference sequence). The CDR3 covers 17 residues. V lost 1 base, J lost 0 bases, and 4 bases stayed unmatched. The chain's CDR3 is CASSLEGQGSSTDTQYF. The CDR3 nucleotides are TGTGCCAGCAGCTTAGAGGGACAGGGGTCTAGCACAGATACGCAGTATTTT.

V gene TRBV27 combines with J gene TRBJ1-5, with TRBD1 as a possible D gene (6 bases). Germline CDR1 is MNHEY and CDR2 is SMNVEV (reference sequence). This CDR3 spans 14 amino acids. With 7 bases removed from V and 1 base from J, the gap between germline ends came to 11 bases. The CDR3 loop reads CASTPTGSNQPQHF. The CDR3 region has the DNA TGTGCCAGCACCCCCACAGGGAGCAATCAGCCCCAGCATTTT.

J is TRBJ1-3 and V is TRBV3-1 (or the pseudogene TRBV3-2); possible D gene TRBD1, 6 bases. The germline V gene encodes CDR1 LGHDT and CDR2 YNNKEL (reference sequence). With 4 bases removed from V and 4 bases from J, the gap between germline ends came to 14 bases. CDR3 length equals 15 residues. DNA for the CDR3: TGTGCCAGCAGCCGCAACGGGGGGCGAGGAAACACCATATATTTT. Encoded protein: CASSRNGGRGNTIYF.

This chain connects TRBV19 to TRBJ1-2, with a possible D match to TRBD1 (6 bases). Germline-derived CDR1 and CDR2 are LNHDA and SQIVND (reference sequence). The V end lost 2 bases, the J end lost 1 base, and 14 bases lay between the germline ends. This CDR3 comprises 16 residues. The DNA for the CDR3 is TGTGCCAGTAGTATACTCTGGACAGCCCTTAACTATGGCTACACCTTC. It yields the protein CASSILWTALNYGYTF.

J is TRBJ1-4 and V is TRBV6-4, with TRBD1 matching 8 bases. Germline CDR1 and CDR2: MRHNA and SNTAGT. The CDR3 runs 19 residues. J was trimmed by 9 bases and V by 7 bases; bases with no gene match: 25. CDR3: CASIDRSGGPVGPMKKLFF. The CDR3 DNA is TGTGCCAGCATCGACAGATCAGGGGGCCCCGTCGGCCCAATGAAAAAACTGTTTTTT.

This clone has only one observation. The CDR3 sequence: CASSSITTVAEAFF. The CDR3 DNA sequence: TGTGCCAGCAGCTCGATAACCACCGTCGCGGAAGCTTTCTTT. The chain uses TRBV5-6 and TRBJ1-1; unclear D gene. Trimming removed 3 bases at V and 8 bases at J, with 17 bases between. The germline CDR1 and CDR2 sequences are SGHDT and YYEEEE. The CDR3 contains 14 residues.

This sequence joins TRBV5-5 and TRBJ1-6; 9 nucleotides agree with TRBD1. CDR3 length equals 17 residues. Germline CDR1 reads SGHKS; CDR2 reads YYEKEE (reference sequence). J lost 0 bases, V lost 3 bases, and 4 bases had no gene match. The CDR3 is CASSSWTGASYNSPLHF. DNA of the CDR3: TGTGCCAGCAGCTCCTGGACAGGGGCCTCCTATAATTCACCCCTCCACTTT.

The rearrangement links TRBV7-2 to TRBJ2-3, with 8 nucleotides matching TRBD2. The V gene's germline CDR1 is SGHTA and CDR2 FQGNSA. The V segment lost 5 bases and the J segment 8 bases; nucleotides outside the gene matches: 18. The CDR3 runs 17 residues. CDR3 nucleotides: TGTGCCAGCAGCCCCAAGGGAGCGGGGGCTCCCGAAGCTACGCAGTATTTT. Translated, it gives CASSPKGAGAPEATQYF.

The V gene is TRBV7-8, the J gene TRBJ1-2, with D perhaps TRBD1 (6 bases). Germline CDR1 and CDR2: SGHVS and FQNEAQ. Deletions cut 5 bases from V and 3 bases from J, with 13 bases between. CDR3 length: 14 residues. DNA for the CDR3: TGTGCCAGCAGCCCGACAGGATCTTACTATGGCTACACCTTC. The encoded protein is CASSPTGSYYGYTF.

This sequence joins TRBV18 and TRBJ1-1, with 7 bases fitting TRBD1. CDR3 length equals 14 residues. Germline assignment: CDR1 KGHSH and CDR2 LQKENI. Trimming removed 5 bases from V and 5 bases from J; junction bases left unmatched: 8. In DNA, the CDR3 is TGTGCCAGCTCAGAACGACAGGGATCGACTGAAGCTTTCTTT. As protein: CASSERQGSTEAFF.

The rearrangement links TRBV19 to TRBJ2-5; D might be TRBD1 (6 bases). The germline V gene encodes CDR1 LNHDA and CDR2 SQIVND (reference sequence). The CDR3 has 13 amino acids. V was shortened by 3 bases and J by 5 bases, with 10 bases between the two germline ends. CDR3 in DNA: TGTGCCAGTAGTATTGTGAGGGGGGAGACCCAGTACTTC. Translation: CASSIVRGETQYF.